This T cell receptor (beta chain) derives from a study of cytomegalovirus exposure and HLA in healthy donors. Regarding the study as a whole: The study labeled around 160 TCR beta chains cytomegalovirus-associated.

On this clone: Its target is unknown.

V was trimmed by 0 bases and J by 6 bases, leaving 9 bases between them. The germline V gene has CDR1 SGDLS and CDR2 YYNGEE. The CDR3 is 13 amino acids. Vbeta (60) and Jbeta (13) primers were used in the PCR. As originally analysed: A later analysis counted around 80 million unique TCR beta chains, 9.5 million to 12 million shared. Libraries were prepared by immunoSEQ multiplex PCR; TCRdb keeps only in-frame clonotypes and omits some of them. V, J and clone size were drawn from that table, and D and trimming were deduced from the DNA. The sample holds roughly 140,000 clones, over 60% seen once. The sample comprised PBMCs. The rearrangement uses TRBV9 and TRBJ1-1; possible D gene TRBD1, 6 bases. This TCR derives from a male donor in good health and CMV-seronegative. CDR3 loop: CASSVGGGPEAFF. The DNA for the CDR3 is TGTGCCAGCAGCGTAGGTGGGGGCCCTGAAGCTTTCTTT.